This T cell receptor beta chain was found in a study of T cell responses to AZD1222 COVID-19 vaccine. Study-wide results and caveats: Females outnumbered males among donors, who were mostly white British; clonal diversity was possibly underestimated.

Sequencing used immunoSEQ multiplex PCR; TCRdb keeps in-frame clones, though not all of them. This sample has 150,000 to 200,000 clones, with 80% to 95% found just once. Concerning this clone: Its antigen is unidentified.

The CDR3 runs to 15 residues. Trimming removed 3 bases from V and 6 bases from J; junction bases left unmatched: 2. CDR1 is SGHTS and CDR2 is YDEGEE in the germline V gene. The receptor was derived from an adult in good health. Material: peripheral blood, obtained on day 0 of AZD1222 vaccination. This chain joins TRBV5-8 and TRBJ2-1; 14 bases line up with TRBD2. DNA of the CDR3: TGTGCCAGCAGCTCAGGACTAGCGGGAGGCAATGAGCAGTTCTTC. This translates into CASSSGLAGGNEQFF.